This T cell receptor (beta chain) was documented in a study of cytomegalovirus exposure and HLA in healthy donors. Study-wide results and limits: Some public TCRs appeared in many individuals, while most sequences were rare.

TCRdb's copy holds only in-frame clones and misses some; the assay was immunoSEQ multiplex PCR. Among 57,000 or so clones listed, about 94% were seen once. As concerns this clone: Its specificity is not known.

The receptor was isolated from a man aged 18 to 30 in good health and CMV-seronegative. Sequencing used PBMCs.

The CDR3 coding sequence is TGTGCCAGCTCACCCACCGGAGGGGTTGACGAGCAGTACTTC. Residues: CASSPTGGVDEQYF. This chain joins TRBV18 and TRBJ2-7; D possibly corresponds to TRBD2 (6 bases). The germline V gene has CDR1 KGHSH and CDR2 LQKENI. The CDR3 runs to 14 residues. Trimming stripped 3 bases from V and 5 bases from J, with 14 bases between. The full variable domain, rest sourced from reference TRBV18 and TRBJ2-7, is NAGVMQNPRHLVRRRGQEARLRCSPMKGHSHVYWYRQLPEEGLKFMVYLQKENIIDESGMPKERFSAEFPKEGPSILRIQQVVRGDSAAYFCASSPTGGVDEQYFGPGTRLTVT.